These 21 T cell receptor beta chains were sequenced from one sample in a study of blood T cells in healthy people across ages (dated by TCRdb to between 2015 and 2016). The method behind the library was 5' RACE. Sequencing was performed on an Illumina HiSeq 2500. The second PCR ran for about 6 to 12 cycles and used a J-beta primer mix along with a sample-barcoded 5' primer. TCRdb handled the public reads itself, with Q25 trimming in fastp and clone calling in MiXCR, and kept productive beta chains. Records with the same CDR3 protein are collapsed into one entry carrying the most frequent genes and DNA. The sample data list 550,000 to 600,000 distinct CDR3 sequences, and 25% to 30% of these were observed just once. The top ten constitute under 20% of the sample. Sequenced material: blood. The receptors come from a woman aged 70 to 79 in good health.

Ten or more counts support this clonotype. The chain links TRBV6-5 to TRBJ1-1, with a weak D call TRBD1 (5 bases). Trimming removed 3 bases from V and 4 bases from J, with 18 bases in between. Germline CDR1 reads MNHEY; CDR2 reads SVGAGI. The CDR3 contains 16 residues. The CDR3 sequence is CASSYGAPSRATEAFF. CDR3 coding DNA: TGTGCCAGCAGTTATGGGGCCCCATCGCGGGCCACTGAAGCTTTCTTT.

This clonotype was recorded a few times. The CDR3 DNA is TGTGCCAGCAGCATAGAGATGGGGCCAGGAGATACGCAGTATTTT. Protein product: CASSIEMGPGDTQYF. The rearrangement uses TRBV6-4 and TRBJ2-3; D may be TRBD1 (5 bases). V was trimmed by 6 bases and J by 5 bases, leaving 18 bases between them. The CDR3 has 15 amino acids. Germline values: CDR1 MRHNA, CDR2 SNTAGT.

This chain connects TRBV20-1 to TRBJ1-4; D is possibly TRBD1 (5 bases). Germline-derived CDR1 and CDR2 are DFQATT and SNEGSKA (reference sequence). This CDR3 contains 15 residues. Deletions cut 5 bases from V and 6 bases from J, with 19 bases between. In DNA, the CDR3 is TGCAGTGCTGGAAGACCTGGCCGGGGGGATGAAAAACTGTTTTTT. As protein: CSAGRPGRGDEKLFF.

This sequence joins TRBV29-1 and TRBJ1-2, with a weak D call TRBD1 (6 bases). The CDR3 is made up of 15 amino acids. V dropped 5 bases and J dropped 6 bases, with 22 bases sitting between them. Germline lookup yields CDR1 SQVTM and CDR2 ANQGSEA. The CDR3 region is CSVRLQGRNYDGYTF. CDR3 nucleotides: TGCAGCGTTAGGTTGCAGGGGAGAAACTATGATGGCTACACCTTC.

The chain couples TRBV2 to TRBJ2-2, with TRBD2 identical over 10 bases. The CDR3 covers 14 residues. Trimming took 9 bases from V and 6 from J; bases not matched to a gene: 7. Germline V gene lookup returns CDR1 SNHLY and CDR2 FYNNEI. CDR3 DNA sequence: TGTGCCAGGAGGCGGAGCGGGGGGGCCGGGGAGCTGTTTTTT. It encodes CARRRSGGAGELFF.

This chain uses TRBV7-9 with TRBJ2-1; D is ambiguous. The DNA end is a closer match to TRBJ2-5, so the J assignment may be wrong. This CDR3 spans 14 amino acids. Germline V lookup: CDR1 SEHNR, CDR2 FQNEAQ (reference sequence). This CDR3 reads CASSGVQFRETQYF. Here the CDR3 DNA reads TGTGCCAGCAGCGGGGTCCAGTTCCGTGAGACCCAGTACTTC.

With respect to this clonotype: A read error may be the cause here, since a much bigger clone is one base away. The genes are TRBV28 and TRBJ2-2, with 8 nucleotides matching TRBD2. Germline CDR1 is MDHEN and CDR2 is SYDVKM. CDR3 length: 15 amino acids. The CDR3 DNA reads TGTGCCGGCAGTTCGCGGGGGGCGAACACCGGGGAGCTGTTTTTT. It yields the protein CAGSSRGANTGELFF.

A note on this clonotype: The junction does not match germline at one end; this may be a read error. The rearrangement links TRBV11-2 to TRBJ1-5; D gene uncertain. CDR3 length: 12 residues. In germline, CDR1 is SGHAT, CDR2 FQNNGV. This CDR3 reads CAGSSDGGPQHF. Written as DNA, the CDR3 is TGTGCCGGCAGCTCCGATGGTGGGCCCCAGCATTTT.

The V and J genes are TRBV5-1 and TRBJ2-5; the D is unclear. The CDR3 is 13 residues long. The germline V and J ends were trimmed by 1 base and 1 base, with 5 bases remaining between them. Germline V gives CDR1 SGHRS, CDR2 YFSETQ. CDR3 in amino acids: CASSLNFQETQYF. CDR3 coding DNA: TGCGCCAGCAGCTTGAACTTCCAAGAGACCCAGTACTTC.

V and J are TRBV29-1 and TRBJ2-1; D is possibly TRBD1 (6 bases). Germline-derived CDR1 and CDR2 are SQVTM and ANQGSEA. The CDR3 is 11 amino acids. V was trimmed by 6 bases and J by 9 bases, leaving 12 bases between them. CDR3 amino acids: CSVVDSIEQFF. CDR3 coding DNA: TGCAGCGTCGTGGACAGTATTGAGCAGTTCTTC.

This clonotype has only a few counts. The chain combines TRBV10-2 with TRBJ2-5; 7 bases are shared with TRBD2. The germline V gene has CDR1 WSHSY and CDR2 SAAADI. The CDR3 totals 14 residues. Trimming cost V 8 bases and J 6 bases; bases outside gene matches: 12. CDR3 DNA: TGCGCCAGCGCTCCTTTTGGGGGGGAGCAGACCCAGTACTTC. Its protein product is CASAPFGGEQTQYF.

V usage is TRBV6-1 and J usage is TRBJ2-7; D possibly corresponds to TRBD2 (5 bases). Trimming left V 3 bases short and J 1 base short, with 10 bases between. Per the germline V gene, CDR1 is MNHNS and CDR2 is SASEGT. This CDR3 comprises 14 residues. The CDR3 sequence is CASSEEEQSYEQYF. The DNA for the CDR3 is TGTGCCAGCAGTGAGGAGGAACAGTCCTACGAGCAGTACTTC.

The CDR3 DNA reads TGTGCCAGCAGCCAAGATTCATCGAGGAATGAGCAGTTCTTC. It translates to CASSQDSSRNEQFF. The chain employs TRBV4-2 and TRBJ2-1; no reliable D call. With 0 bases removed from V and 7 bases from J, the gap between germline ends came to 10 bases. The CDR3 totals 14 residues. Per the germline V gene, CDR1 is LGHNA and CDR2 is YNFKEQ.

This clonotype was detected only a few times. This chain joins TRBV11-2 and TRBJ2-1; D is possibly TRBD2 (6 bases). CDR1 and CDR2 (germline): SGHAT, FQNNGV. The CDR3 is 16 amino acids. With 3 bases removed from V and 2 bases from J, the gap between germline ends came to 14 bases. CDR3 DNA: TGTGCCAGCAGCTTCGGGGGACCCGGCCCCTACAATGAGCAGTTCTTC. It codes for CASSFGGPGPYNEQFF.

The J gene is TRBJ1-4, the V gene TRBV18; a possible D gene is TRBD1 (6 bases). Germline assignment: CDR1 KGHSH and CDR2 LQKENI. V was trimmed by 8 bases and J by 5 bases, leaving 12 bases between them. The CDR3 runs to 13 residues. DNA of the CDR3: TGTGCCAGCCACGGACAGAAGAATGAAAAACTGTTTTTT. Translation: CASHGQKNEKLFF.

The J gene is TRBJ1-1, the V gene TRBV29-1; D not certain. Trimming left V 2 bases short and J 4 bases short, with 14 bases between. CDR3 length: 14 residues. The germline V gene encodes CDR1 SQVTM and CDR2 ANQGSEA. For the CDR3, the DNA is TGCAGCGTTGAATTTACGCGTCGGAGCACTGAAGCTTTCTTT. It codes for CSVEFTRRSTEAFF.

This clonotype was detected only a few times. V gene TRBV6-2 or TRBV6-3 combines with J gene TRBJ2-2; 7 nucleotides align to TRBD2. The CDR3 has 15 amino acids. Germline trimming cut 4 bases from V and 6 bases from J; bases unmatched to any gene: 8. CDR1 is MNHEY, CDR2 SVGEGT, per germline. CDR3 protein: CASSLRGGIAGELFF. The CDR3 nucleotides read TGTGCCAGCAGTTTAAGGGGAGGGATCGCCGGGGAGCTGTTTTTT.

This chain joins TRBV4-2 and TRBJ1-2; TRBD1 agrees at 9 bases. The V gene's germline CDR1 is LGHNA and CDR2 YNFKEQ. V was clipped by 4 bases and J by 2 bases; unmatched bases: 8. The CDR3 loop spans 16 amino acids. CDR3 bases: TGTGCCAGCAGCCCGCAGGGACAGGGAGTAAACTATGGCTACACCTTC. Its protein is CASSPQGQGVNYGYTF.

The V and J genes are TRBV7-2 and TRBJ2-5, with D perhaps matching TRBD1 or TRBD2 (5 bases each). Germline V gives CDR1 SGHTA, CDR2 FQGNSA. The V and J ends lost 5 bases and 5 bases respectively, with 18 bases between them. This CDR3 has 15 amino acids. In nucleotides, the CDR3 is TGTGCCAGCAGCCTGGGGTTTAGGGGCGGGGAGACCCAGTACTTC. Amino acid sequence: CASSLGFRGGETQYF.

The V and J genes are TRBV9 and TRBJ1-4; D is undetermined. The V gene lost 0 bases and the J gene lost 0 bases, with 3 bases spanning the gap. The CDR3 length is 14 residues. Germline V CDR1 and CDR2: SGDLS, YYNGEE. The chain's CDR3 is CASSVEATNEKLFF. Written as DNA, the CDR3 is TGTGCCAGCAGCGTAGAAGCAACTAATGAAAAACTGTTTTTT.

This chain links TRBV7-9 with TRBJ2-3, with D perhaps TRBD2 (6 bases). The CDR3 totals 13 residues. Trimming cost V 2 bases and J 4 bases, with 7 bases left between them. Germline V lookup: CDR1 SEHNR, CDR2 FQNEAQ (reference sequence). CDR3 region: CASSLRGSDTQYF. The CDR3 DNA follows: TGTGCCAGCAGCTTACGGGGGTCAGATACGCAGTATTTT.